The 6 T cell receptor beta chains reported below all come from one sample, sequenced in a study of T-cell memory formation after mild COVID-19. Using its own MiXCR run on the 5' RACE reads, TCRdb lists one record per CDR3 protein. The sample has about 350,000 distinct CDR3 sequences, roughly 15% seen once. Input material: PBMCs or a T cell subset sorted from them (not recorded which). Receptors were obtained from a man aged 18 to 29 who had mild COVID-19 (a few samples of this study predate the infection). Cell type and time point are not known.

This clonotype has more than one count but fewer than ten. The J gene is TRBJ2-3, the V gene TRBV4-3; maybe TRBD2 (6 bases). V shed 5 bases and J shed 4 bases, with 19 bases lying between them. The germline V gene has CDR1 LGHNA and CDR2 YSLEER. The CDR3 totals 16 residues. This CDR3 reads CASSTRGKMPPDTQYF. The CDR3 bases are TGCGCCAGCAGCACGCGCGGGAAAATGCCCCCAGATACGCAGTATTTT.

This clonotype has more than one count but fewer than ten. V usage is TRBV24-1 and J usage is TRBJ2-1; D is unclear. CDR3 size: 13 residues. Germline assignment: CDR1 KGHDR and CDR2 SFDVKD. The V end lost 3 bases, the J end lost 7 bases, and 9 bases lay between the germline ends. The CDR3 DNA is TGTGCCACCAGTGATGATACAAGAAATGAGCAGTTCTTC. As protein: CATSDDTRNEQFF.

This clonotype was seen at least ten times. The gene calls are TRBV5-5 and TRBJ2-1; 10 nucleotides line up with TRBD2. The germline V gene has CDR1 SGHKS and CDR2 YYEKEE (reference sequence). The CDR3 has 17 residues. V shed 3 bases, J shed 4 bases, and the junction held 10 bases outside the gene matches. CDR3: CASSWFSGGSRYNEQFF. The CDR3 DNA reads as TGTGCCAGCAGCTGGTTTAGCGGGGGGTCTAGGTACAATGAGCAGTTCTTC.

This chain connects TRBV19 to TRBJ1-1; 7 bases agree with TRBD1. V gave up 5 bases and J gave up 5 bases; unmatched junction bases: 8. Germline CDR1 is LNHDA and CDR2 is SQIVND (reference sequence). The CDR3 covers 14 residues. The CDR3 protein is CASSSLQGWTEAFF. The CDR3 DNA sequence: TGTGCCAGTAGTTCCCTACAGGGGTGGACTGAAGCTTTCTTT.

The gene calls are TRBV9 and TRBJ2-3, with a weak D call TRBD2 (6 bases). The germline gives CDR1 SGDLS, CDR2 YYNGEE. The CDR3 has 16 amino acids. The germline V and J ends were trimmed by 3 bases and 1 base, with 15 bases remaining between them. CDR3 residues: CASSARVGEGTDTQYF. The CDR3 DNA sequence: TGTGCCAGCAGCGCTCGGGTCGGGGAGGGCACAGATACGCAGTATTTT.

This clonotype occurred many times. For the CDR3, the DNA is TGCGCCAGCAGCCGCCCTCCAGCACCGGGAGAGACCCAGTACTTC. Protein product: CASSRPPAPGETQYF. The rearrangement joins TRBV4-1 to TRBJ2-5; no clear D gene. The CDR3 contains 15 residues. Germline V CDR1 and CDR2: MGHRA, YSYEKL. Trimming removed 4 bases from V and 4 bases from J, with 16 bases in between.